The 29 T cell receptor beta chains presented below share a single source sample, sequenced in a study of shared clonotypes between healthy human individuals (dated by TCRdb to 2019 to 2021). Libraries were prepared through the immunoSEQ multiplex PCR assay. The table was pulled from immuneACCESS by TCRdb, which kept in-frame rearrangements only. Such tables lose some clones; where checked, under half of the loss comes from unresolved V genes, and the rest has no known cause. Recorded for this sample are about 680,000 clones; around four fifths of them occurred a single time. The top ten clonotypes cover 1.5% to 2% of the sample. Sample: memory CD4+ T cells sorted from blood. Explained via the paper, the cell subset or site label denotes: CD45RA-negative fraction. The receptors stem from a woman in her thirties in good health.

This rearrangement joins TRBV9 to TRBJ2-6; no firm D call. Per the germline V gene, CDR1 is SGDLS and CDR2 is YYNGEE. The V end was cut by 3 bases, the J end by 0 bases, with 10 bases between. There are 16 residues in the CDR3. The CDR3 loop reads CASSEIGSSGANVLTF. The CDR3 DNA follows: TGTGCCAGCAGCGAGATAGGTAGCTCTGGGGCCAACGTCCTGACTTTC.

The chain joins TRBV2 to TRBJ2-3, with 14 nucleotides matching TRBD2. This CDR3 region has 17 residues. Trimming removed 7 bases from V and 4 bases from J; junction bases left unmatched: 10. Germline CDR1 SNHLY, CDR2 FYNNEI. Here the CDR3 DNA reads TGTGCCAGCACCCACCCCGGACTAGCGGGAGGATCAGATACGCAGTATTTT. Protein sequence: CASTHPGLAGGSDTQYF.

This chain joins TRBV10-3 and TRBJ2-7, with D perhaps matching TRBD2 (6 bases). The CDR3 contains 15 residues. Germline CDR1 and CDR2: ENHRY and SYGVKD. V was clipped by 2 bases and J by 2 bases, with 13 bases between them. DNA for the CDR3: TGTGCCATCAGTGAGCGAGCGGGTGTAACCTACGAGCAGTACTTC. Its translation is CAISERAGVTYEQYF.

In DNA, the CDR3 is TGTGCCAGCAGTCCCGGGACTAGCGGGATCAATTCCTACAATGAGCAGTTCTTC. It encodes CASSPGTSGINSYNEQFF. The chain couples TRBV28 to TRBJ2-1, with 13 positions matching TRBD2. The V gene end was trimmed by 5 bases and the J gene end by 1 base; junction bases not matched to a gene: 8. Germline V gene data show CDR1 as MDHEN and CDR2 as SYDVKM. The CDR3 has 18 amino acids.

The V call is TRBV28, the J call TRBJ1-5; D is undetermined. CDR1 is MDHEN, CDR2 SYDVKM, per germline. V was clipped by 6 bases and J by 2 bases, with 17 bases between them. The CDR3 has 16 amino acids. The CDR3 bases are TGTGCCAGCAGCTCCGGTATCGGAAGGGGCAATCAGCCCCAGCATTTT. Translating gives CASSSGIGRGNQPQHF.

Here the CDR3 reads CSVSWTGGTEAFF. The CDR3 DNA reads as TGCAGCGTTTCATGGACAGGGGGCACTGAAGCTTTCTTT. The gene calls are TRBV29-1 and TRBJ1-1; TRBD1 matches at 10 bases. The CDR3 loop spans 13 amino acids. Germline CDR1 SQVTM, CDR2 ANQGSEA. Unmatched junction bases numbered 4, after V lost 5 bases and J lost 4 bases.

The CDR3 DNA reads TGTGCCAGCAGTGATAGTCTCGGGACAGGGGACAATCAGCCCCAGCATTTT. Its protein is CASSDSLGTGDNQPQHF. The gene calls are TRBV2 and TRBJ1-5; the match to TRBD1 covers 10 bases. J was trimmed by 3 bases and V by 3 bases; bases with no gene match: 8. The CDR3 sequence is 17 residues long. From germline, CDR1 is SNHLY and CDR2 FYNNEI.

The chain is built from TRBV5-1 and TRBJ2-3; 11 nucleotides agree with TRBD2. This CDR3 is 17 amino acids long. Germline CDR1 reads SGHRS; CDR2 reads YFSETQ. J was trimmed by 3 bases and V by 7 bases; bases with no gene match: 13. The chain's CDR3 is CASSPPLAGGPTDTQYF. The CDR3 DNA sequence: TGCGCCAGCTCACCCCCCTTAGCGGGAGGGCCGACAGATACGCAGTATTTT.

V gene TRBV7-7 combines with J gene TRBJ2-5; tentatively, D is TRBD2 (5 bases). V lost 5 bases and J lost 3, with 13 bases in between. Per the germline V gene, CDR1 is SSHAT and CDR2 is FNYEAQ (reference sequence). The CDR3 covers 14 residues. The CDR3 sequence: CASSPIDGKETQYF. The CDR3, as DNA: TGTGCCAGCAGCCCCATAGACGGGAAAGAGACCCAGTACTTC.

CDR3 sequence reads: CASEKSGQGFLGEQYF. In DNA, the CDR3 is TGTGCCAGCGAAAAATCGGGACAGGGTTTTTTGGGAGAGCAGTACTTC. The rearrangement joins TRBV28 to TRBJ2-7, with 9 bases aligning to TRBD1. The CDR3 is 16 residues long. Trimming at V came to 8 bases and at J to 7 bases, leaving 18 bases not matched to a gene. Per the germline V gene, CDR1 is MDHEN and CDR2 is SYDVKM.

Of note for this clone: Other nucleotide sequences from this sample produce the same CDR3. The rearrangement uses TRBV28 and TRBJ2-3; no clear D gene. Trimming removed 5 bases from V and 0 bases from J, with 6 bases in between. CDR1 and CDR2 (germline): MDHEN, SYDVKM. This CDR3 comprises 13 residues. In DNA, the CDR3 is TGTGCCAGCAGTCCGCCGAGCACAGATACGCAGTATTTT. This gives the protein CASSPPSTDTQYF.

The gene calls are TRBV7-2 and TRBJ1-4; no clear D. The CDR3 is 15 residues long. Per germline, CDR1 SGHTA and CDR2 FQGNSA. Trimming removed 8 bases at V and 0 bases at J, with 13 bases between. CDR3 DNA sequence: TGTGCCAGCTCGGCCAAGACTGCAACTAATGAAAAACTGTTTTTT. Translated: CASSAKTATNEKLFF.

The chain uses TRBV5-1 and TRBJ2-3, with TRBD1 as a possible D gene (5 bases). With 1 base removed from V and 2 bases from J, the gap between germline ends came to 17 bases. This CDR3 spans 17 amino acids. Germline V gene lookup returns CDR1 SGHRS and CDR2 YFSETQ. CDR3 residues: CASSLLSTGGNTDTQYF. For the CDR3, the DNA is TGCGCCAGCAGCTTGTTGAGCACAGGCGGAAACACAGATACGCAGTATTTT.

The genes are TRBV15 and TRBJ2-7, with D perhaps TRBD2 (7 bases). The germline V gene encodes CDR1 LNHNV and CDR2 YYDKDF (reference sequence). CDR3 length equals 13 residues. V lost 4 bases, J lost 7 bases, and 14 bases lay in between. Written as DNA, the CDR3 is TGTGCCACCAGCACTCGGGGGGCGCGAGAGCAGTACTTC. Translating it yields CATSTRGAREQYF.

The rearrangement links TRBV30 to TRBJ2-7, with D possibly being TRBD2 (6 bases). Per germline, CDR1 GTSNPN and CDR2 SVGIG (reference sequence). The CDR3 sequence is 13 residues long. Trimming cost V 5 bases and J 3 bases, with 14 bases left between them. CDR3: CAWGREKLYEQYF. For the CDR3, the DNA is TGTGCCTGGGGTCGGGAGAAACTCTACGAGCAGTACTTC.

The chain is built from TRBV7-9 and TRBJ2-7; D is unclear. V lost 6 bases to trimming and J lost 3 bases, with 9 bases between them. Germline CDR1 reads SEHNR; CDR2 reads FQNEAQ (reference sequence). The CDR3 is made up of 12 amino acids. CDR3 region: CASSILGYEQYF. As DNA, the CDR3 is TGTGCCAGCAGTATCCTAGGCTACGAGCAGTACTTC.

This clone was seen a handful of times. This sequence joins TRBV2 and TRBJ2-7; no clear D gene. This CDR3 has 11 residues. V shed 8 bases and J shed 3 bases, with 8 bases lying between them. CDR1 and CDR2 from the germline V gene are SNHLY and FYNNEI. Here the CDR3 reads CASRNHYEQYF. CDR3 in DNA: TGTGCCAGCCGCAACCACTACGAGCAGTACTTC.

This clone turned up a few times. The chain combines TRBV5-1 with TRBJ2-1; weak D call: TRBD2 (5 bases). The CDR3 loop spans 14 amino acids. Trimming stripped 0 bases from V and 9 bases from J, with 13 bases between. Germline V gene lookup returns CDR1 SGHRS and CDR2 YFSETQ. This chain's CDR3 is CASSLEAARGEQFF. The CDR3, as DNA: TGCGCCAGCAGCTTGGAGGCAGCACGGGGTGAGCAGTTCTTC.

The chain joins TRBV19 to TRBJ1-2; 8 nucleotides line up with TRBD1. Trimming took 5 bases from V and 6 from J; bases not matched to a gene: 5. There are 13 residues in the CDR3. Germline CDR1 is LNHDA and CDR2 is SQIVND (reference sequence). The CDR3 region has the DNA TGTGCCAGTAGTGTTCAGGGGGCAGATGGCTACACCTTC. Protein sequence: CASSVQGADGYTF.

The chain joins TRBV5-1 to TRBJ2-5; D is possibly TRBD2 (5 bases). The V end lost 1 base, the J end lost 2 bases, and 9 bases lay between the germline ends. Germline assignment: CDR1 SGHRS and CDR2 YFSETQ. The CDR3 spans 14 residues. The CDR3 DNA sequence: TGCGCCAGCAGCTTGCTAGCAATGCAAGAGACCCAGTACTTC. This gives the protein CASSLLAMQETQYF.

The chain uses TRBV14 and TRBJ2-2; a possible D gene is TRBD1 (7 bases). Germline values: CDR1 SGHDN, CDR2 FVKESK. The CDR3 runs to 17 residues. The germline V and J ends were trimmed by 4 bases and 0 bases, with 15 bases remaining between them. As DNA, the CDR3 is TGTGCCAGCAGCCGAAAAGGGGGGACAGCGAACACCGGGGAGCTGTTTTTT. Its translation is CASSRKGGTANTGELFF.

This rearrangement joins TRBV6-5 to TRBJ1-2, with TRBD1 matching 8 bases. This CDR3 contains 12 residues. J was trimmed by 7 bases and V by 5 bases; bases with no gene match: 3. Per germline, CDR1 MNHEY and CDR2 SVGAGI. CDR3 residues: CASSDRGGGYTF. DNA of the CDR3: TGTGCCAGCAGTGACAGGGGCGGTGGCTACACCTTC.

V and J are TRBV30 and TRBJ2-1, with D tentatively TRBD2 (6 bases). The germline gives CDR1 GTSNPN, CDR2 SVGIG (reference sequence). The germline V and J ends were trimmed by 3 bases and 7 bases, with 13 bases remaining between them. The CDR3 has 13 amino acids. CDR3 sequence reads: CAWRPGTSNEQFF. DNA for the CDR3: TGTGCCTGGAGGCCTGGGACTTCAAATGAGCAGTTCTTC.

This sequence joins TRBV2 and TRBJ2-3, with TRBD1 as a possible D gene (6 bases). Germline lookup yields CDR1 SNHLY and CDR2 FYNNEI. The CDR3 sequence is 16 residues long. The V end was cut by 7 bases, the J end by 0 bases, with 17 bases between. CDR3 coding DNA: TGTGCCAGCACGTCCCGGGACACATCTAGCACAGATACGCAGTATTTT. Its translation is CASTSRDTSSTDTQYF. Variable domain in full (rest from reference TRBV2 and TRBJ2-3): EPEVTQTPSHQVTQMGQEVILRCVPISNHLYFYWYRQILGQKVEFLVSFYNNEISEKSEIFDDQFSVERPDGSNFTLKIRSTKLEDSAMYFCASTSRDTSSTDTQYFGPGTRLTVL.

For the CDR3, the DNA is TGCAGCGTTTGGGGGCGCGACACTGAAGCTTTCTTT. This translates into CSVWGRDTEAFF. This chain joins TRBV29-1 and TRBJ1-1; tentatively, D is TRBD1 (6 bases). The CDR3 runs 12 residues. Germline V gene lookup returns CDR1 SQVTM and CDR2 ANQGSEA. The V and J ends lost 5 bases and 3 bases respectively, with 10 bases between them.

A word on this clone: This sample also contains other DNA sequences that code for the same CDR3. The chain combines TRBV5-1 with TRBJ2-1; the D is unclear. Trimming removed 2 bases at V and 0 bases at J, with 9 bases between. Looked up from germline, CDR1 is SGHRS and CDR2 is YFSETQ. The CDR3 totals 15 residues. CDR3 in amino acids: CASSFDSSSYNEQFF. The CDR3 DNA reads TGCGCCAGCAGCTTCGACTCAAGCTCCTACAATGAGCAGTTCTTC.

This clone was picked up a small number of times. The J gene is TRBJ1-1, the V gene TRBV5-1, with a possible D match to TRBD1 (5 bases). The CDR3 is 15 amino acids. From germline, CDR1 is SGHRS and CDR2 YFSETQ. V was trimmed by 1 base and J by 5 bases, leaving 15 bases between them. CDR3 sequence: CASSLRGSEGTEAFF. The CDR3 DNA is TGCGCCAGCAGCTTGAGGGGATCCGAGGGGACTGAAGCTTTCTTT.

The DNA for the CDR3 is TGCGCCAGCAGCCAAGATGGCTTCAACTCCTACAATGAGCAGTTCTTC. Translating it yields CASSQDGFNSYNEQFF. The rearrangement joins TRBV4-1 to TRBJ2-1; no clear D gene. Trimming shortened V by 0 bases and J by 0 bases, and 9 bases separated the two germline ends. The CDR3 has 16 amino acids. CDR1 is MGHRA and CDR2 is YSYEKL in the germline V gene.

The chain employs TRBV4-1 and TRBJ1-5; D is unclear. Germline CDR1 is MGHRA and CDR2 is YSYEKL. This CDR3 is 17 amino acids long. Between the trimmed V and J ends, which lost 4 bases and 1 base, there was a span of 17 bases. The chain's CDR3 is CASSPVGGMYSNQPQHF. Written as DNA, the CDR3 is TGCGCCAGCAGCCCCGTTGGAGGGATGTACAGCAATCAGCCCCAGCATTTT.